The next 7 T cell receptor beta chains were all read from a single sample in a study of shared clonotypes between healthy human individuals. Only in-frame clones appear in the TCRdb table, and some are missing; sequencing was by immunoSEQ multiplex PCR. Among some 1.4 million clones listed, roughly 97% were seen once. The material sequenced was naive CD4+ T cells sorted from blood. Subset described: CD45RA+ positively selected. These receptor sequences come from a man aged 30 to 45 in good health.

The chain recombines TRBV7-9 with TRBJ1-2, with no clear D. Between the trimmed V and J ends, which lost 6 bases and 8 bases, there was a span of 10 bases. Germline V gene sequence: CDR1 SEHNR, CDR2 FQNEAQ (reference sequence). The CDR3 extends over 11 amino acids. CDR3 residues: CASSRASGYTF. The CDR3 DNA follows: TGTGCCAGCAGTCGTGCATCGGGCTACACCTTC. Variable domain in full (rest from reference TRBV7-9 and TRBJ1-2): DTGVSQNPRHKITKRGQNVTFRCDPISEHNRLYWYRQTLGQGPEFLTYFQNEAQLEKSRLLSDRFSAERPKGSFSTLEIQRTEQGDSAMYLCASSRASGYTFGSGTRLTVV.

The chain couples TRBV19 to TRBJ2-3; weak D call: TRBD1 (5 bases). This CDR3 region has 14 residues. Germline CDR1 LNHDA, CDR2 SQIVND (reference sequence). Trimming took off 7 bases at V and 1 base at J, with 12 bases between the two ends. The CDR3 here is CASKGSQGTDTQYF. Here the CDR3 DNA reads TGTGCCAGTAAGGGGTCACAGGGCACAGATACGCAGTATTTT.

The V gene is TRBV7-2, the J gene TRBJ2-5, with D maybe TRBD1 (8 bases). CDR1 SGHTA and CDR2 FQGNSA come from the germline V gene. Trimming took off 7 bases at V and 5 bases at J, with 20 bases between the two ends. The CDR3 contains 15 residues. Here the CDR3 DNA reads TGTGCCAGCACCCCGGGGGGACAGGCCTGGGAGACCCAGTACTTC. It translates to CASTPGGQAWETQYF.

This chain links TRBV27 with TRBJ2-3; TRBD2 is a possible D gene (7 bases). V dropped 6 bases and J dropped 5 bases, with 18 bases sitting between them. The CDR3 contains 15 residues. Germline V CDR1 and CDR2: MNHEY, SMNVEV (reference sequence). The CDR3 region has the DNA TGTGCCAGCAGATCAGGGGAGGGCAGGGTAGATACGCAGTATTTT. It codes for CASRSGEGRVDTQYF.

The CDR3 reads CSVDVSAYEQYF. The CDR3 bases are TGCAGCGTTGACGTTTCGGCCTACGAGCAGTACTTC. The chain recombines TRBV29-1 with TRBJ2-7; D is unclear. V gave up 3 bases and J gave up 2 bases, with 8 bases separating them. The germline CDR1 and CDR2 sequences are SQVTM and ANQGSEA. This CDR3 has 12 amino acids.

The chain's CDR3 is CAISTGTAKSGANVLTF. The CDR3 nucleotides read TGTGCCATCAGCACCGGGACAGCCAAATCTGGGGCCAACGTCCTGACTTTC. The gene calls are TRBV10-3 and TRBJ2-6, with 7 bases lining up with TRBD1. The CDR3 totals 17 residues. After removal of 6 bases from V and 1 base from J, the junction contained 9 bases not matched to a gene. Germline CDR1 reads ENHRY; CDR2 reads SYGVKD.

V gene TRBV19 combines with J gene TRBJ1-5, with 7 bases lining up with TRBD1. The CDR3 contains 18 residues. J gave up 7 bases and V 3 bases, and 18 bases lay outside the gene matches. CDR1 is LNHDA and CDR2 is SQIVND in the germline V gene (reference sequence). The CDR3 DNA sequence: TGTGCCAGTAGTATTCTGTCCGGGGCCGTGACAGGGAGGCAGCCCCAGCATTTT. It encodes CASSILSGAVTGRQPQHF.